The 27 T cell receptor beta chains below all came from one sample that was sequenced in a study of beta chain features in type 1 diabetes. Findings and caveats of the study: In every one of the four CD4+ subsets, TCRB CDR3s were moderately but significantly shorter in Type 1 diabetes patients.

cDNA synthesis used the whole RNA isolate, giving expressed TCRB sequences. Clones were read by immunoSEQ multiplex PCR, and TCRdb kept only the in-frame ones, dropping some. The table lists 350,000 to 450,000 clones, 10% to 15% of them singletons. Their antigens are not known. Material for sequencing was naive CD4+ T cells from blood. The source is a woman aged 18-35 years with type 1 diabetes.

The gene calls are TRBV10-3 and TRBJ2-1; D possibly corresponds to TRBD2 (6 bases). The germline gives CDR1 ENHRY, CDR2 SYGVKD. The CDR3 is 14 amino acids. Trimming left V 3 bases short and J 2 bases short, with 8 bases between. Here the CDR3 reads CAISDGGAYNEQFF. CDR3 sequence (DNA): TGTGCCATCAGTGACGGAGGGGCCTACAATGAGCAGTTCTTC.

The chain has TRBV5-1 and TRBJ2-7; maybe TRBD2 (5 bases). CDR3 length: 13 amino acids. Per the germline V gene, CDR1 is SGHRS and CDR2 is YFSETQ. Trimming pared 4 bases from V and 6 bases from J, leaving 14 bases between. CDR3 protein: CASSLNSGGEQYF. CDR3 DNA: TGCGCCAGCAGCCTGAACAGCGGCGGCGAGCAGTACTTC.

This clone has a handful of counts. V usage is TRBV18 and J usage is TRBJ1-1; D possibly corresponds to TRBD1 (6 bases). This CDR3 has 14 residues. Germline assignment: CDR1 KGHSH and CDR2 LQKENI. Trimming took off 0 bases at V and 4 bases at J, with 9 bases between the two ends. The CDR3 region is CASSPPSGATEAFF. In nucleotides, the CDR3 is TGTGCCAGCTCACCACCCTCAGGGGCCACTGAAGCTTTCTTT. Based on the CDR3 plus reference TRBV18 and TRBJ1-1, the full variable domain is NAGVMQNPRHLVRRRGQEARLRCSPMKGHSHVYWYRQLPEEGLKFMVYLQKENIIDESGMPKERFSAEFPKEGPSILRIQQVVRGDSAAYFCASSPPSGATEAFFGQGTRLTVV.

The J gene is TRBJ2-5, the V gene TRBV14; maybe TRBD1 (5 bases). V lost 0 bases, J lost 7 bases, and 15 bases lay in between. The CDR3 has 15 residues. CDR1 and CDR2 (germline): SGHDN, FVKESK. DNA for the CDR3: TGTGCCAGCAGCCAAGATTGGGGCCAGGCTGGGACCCAGTACTTC. Amino acid sequence: CASSQDWGQAGTQYF.

The rearrangement uses TRBV30 and TRBJ1-1; D gene uncertain. The CDR3 sequence is 13 residues long. Germline CDR1 reads GTSNPN; CDR2 reads SVGIG (reference sequence). Between the trimmed V and J ends, which lost 8 bases and 1 base, there was a span of 14 bases. Here the CDR3 reads CALHGGGNTEAFF. Written as DNA, the CDR3 is TGTGCCCTCCACGGTGGAGGGAACACTGAAGCTTTCTTT.

A few counts support this clone. The V and J genes are TRBV7-9 and TRBJ1-4; 8 bases line up with TRBD1. The ends lost 5 bases at V and 1 base at J; junction bases unmatched: 3. In germline, CDR1 is SEHNR, CDR2 FQNEAQ (reference sequence). The CDR3 totals 15 residues. CDR3 DNA sequence: TGTGCCAGCAGCCAGGGGGCGGGAACTAATGAAAAACTGTTTTTT. It is translated as CASSQGAGTNEKLFF.

The rearrangement links TRBV7-2 to TRBJ1-5; maybe TRBD1 (5 bases). V was shortened by 4 bases and J by 0 bases, with 10 bases between the two germline ends. Germline values: CDR1 SGHTA, CDR2 FQGNSA. This CDR3 comprises 15 residues. The CDR3 spells CASSWSGTSNQPQHF. Here the CDR3 DNA reads TGTGCCAGCAGCTGGAGCGGGACTAGCAATCAGCCCCAGCATTTT.

The chain carries TRBV6-5 and TRBJ2-5; D is possibly TRBD1 (6 bases). The V gene's germline CDR1 is MNHEY and CDR2 SVGAGI. V dropped 5 bases and J dropped 5 bases, with 15 bases sitting between them. CDR3 length: 14 residues. The CDR3 protein is CASSPLGGAETQYF. The CDR3 region has the DNA TGTGCCAGCAGTCCCCTAGGGGGAGCCGAGACCCAGTACTTC.

The chain combines TRBV9 with TRBJ2-1; 9 bases agree with TRBD2. The CDR3 is 15 residues long. CDR1 SGDLS and CDR2 YYNGEE come from the germline V gene. J gave up 3 bases and V 0 bases, and 1 base lay outside the gene matches. This chain's CDR3 is CASSVELAGYNEQFF. The CDR3 nucleotides are TGTGCCAGCAGCGTAGAACTAGCGGGCTACAATGAGCAGTTCTTC.

The table lists this clone with a few counts. The chain joins TRBV6-5 to TRBJ1-1; no clear D gene. The germline V and J ends were trimmed by 5 bases and 3 bases, with 7 bases remaining between them. Germline assignment: CDR1 MNHEY and CDR2 SVGAGI. CDR3 size: 12 residues. CDR3 sequence (DNA): TGTGCCAGCAGTCCGGCGGACACTGAAGCTTTCTTT. This codes for CASSPADTEAFF.

This clone has a handful of counts. The rearrangement uses TRBV4-1 and TRBJ2-3; the D is unclear. Germline CDR1 and CDR2: MGHRA and YSYEKL. V was shortened by 4 bases and J by 7 bases, with 18 bases between the two germline ends. There are 15 residues in the CDR3. CDR3 coding DNA: TGCGCCAGCAGCCCCCTCCCCTCGGGTGGAAATACGCAGTATTTT. This gives the protein CASSPLPSGGNTQYF.

In its sample, this clone was seen a few times. The chain combines TRBV10-3 with TRBJ1-2; D gene unclear. CDR3 length: 11 residues. Germline V CDR1 and CDR2: ENHRY, SYGVKD. Between the trimmed V and J ends, which lost 5 bases and 4 bases, there was a span of 5 bases. The CDR3 loop reads CAISSGYGYTF. The CDR3 bases are TGTGCCATCAGTTCGGGCTATGGCTACACCTTC.

The CDR3 DNA reads TGTGCCAGCAGCCTCGACAGGAATCAGCCCCAGCATTTT. Protein sequence: CASSLDRNQPQHF. The chain employs TRBV7-2 and TRBJ1-5, with D maybe TRBD1 (6 bases). V was clipped by 5 bases and J by 4 bases, with 9 bases between them. Germline V gene data show CDR1 as SGHTA and CDR2 as FQGNSA. The CDR3 length is 13 residues.

This clone has a single count. The chain links TRBV18 to TRBJ1-5; D not resolved. Deletions cut 3 bases from V and 2 bases from J, with 8 bases between. CDR1 and CDR2 from the germline V gene are KGHSH and LQKENI. This CDR3 has 14 residues. As DNA, the CDR3 is TGTGCCAGCTCACCCGGAGAAGGCAATCAGCCCCAGCATTTT. It translates to CASSPGEGNQPQHF.

This clone was observed once. The rearrangement uses TRBV5-1 and TRBJ1-1; tentatively, D is TRBD1 (5 bases). From germline, CDR1 is SGHRS and CDR2 YFSETQ. The CDR3 is 15 amino acids. The V and J ends lost 4 bases and 1 base respectively, with 14 bases between them. The CDR3 bases are TGCGCCAGCAGCATCGACAGTCCGGGGAACACTGAAGCTTTCTTT. It specifies CASSIDSPGNTEAFF.

This chain links TRBV7-8 with TRBJ2-3; tentatively, D is TRBD2 (5 bases). The germline V gene has CDR1 SGHVS and CDR2 FQNEAQ. Trimming shortened V by 5 bases and J by 1 base, and 13 bases separated the two germline ends. The CDR3 loop spans 15 amino acids. The CDR3 spells CASSTERHGTDTQYF. Written as DNA, the CDR3 is TGTGCCAGCAGCACCGAGCGGCACGGCACAGATACGCAGTATTTT.

This clone was seen a handful of times. V gene TRBV9 combines with J gene TRBJ2-5; D not certain. Germline CDR1 is SGDLS and CDR2 is YYNGEE. The ends were cut back, 1 base at V and 2 bases at J, with 9 bases in the middle. The CDR3 sequence is 14 residues long. CDR3 sequence: CASSVRARQETQYF. The CDR3 region has the DNA TGTGCCAGCAGCGTAAGAGCGCGGCAAGAGACCCAGTACTTC. The whole variable domain, remainder taken from reference TRBV9 and TRBJ2-5, is DSGVTQTPKHLITATGQRVTLRCSPRSGDLSVYWYQQSLDQGLQFLIQYYNGEERAKGNILERFSAQQFPDLHSELNLSSLELGDSALYFCASSVRARQETQYFGPGTRLLVL.

This clone has a handful of counts. The genes are TRBV7-3 and TRBJ2-5, with 11 bases that match TRBD1. The CDR3 length is 14 residues. V dropped 8 bases and J dropped 4; count of bases not matched to a gene: 6. Per the germline V gene, CDR1 is SGHTA and CDR2 is FQGTGA. CDR3 sequence reads: CASASGQGAETQYF. The CDR3 DNA reads TGTGCCAGCGCGTCCGGACAGGGGGCAGAGACCCAGTACTTC.

The table lists this clone with a few counts. The V call is TRBV5-1, the J call TRBJ1-2, with D possibly TRBD1 on 6 matching bases. V gave up 0 bases and J gave up 4 bases, with 10 bases separating them. From germline, CDR1 is SGHRS and CDR2 YFSETQ. CDR3 length: 14 residues. DNA of the CDR3: TGCGCCAGCAGCTTGGACAGGGCAGGCTATGGCTACACCTTC. Translation gives CASSLDRAGYGYTF.

The V call is TRBV10-3, the J call TRBJ2-1; 10 nucleotides line up with TRBD2. This CDR3 comprises 15 residues. Trimming at V came to 8 bases and at J to 4 bases, leaving 8 bases not matched to a gene. Germline CDR1 and CDR2: ENHRY and SYGVKD. CDR3 nucleotides: TGTGCCATCGGGAGGACTAGCGGAGAATACAATGAGCAGTTCTTC. Its translation: CAIGRTSGEYNEQFF.

The sample holds a few counts of this clone. The chain has TRBV4-3 and TRBJ1-4, with TRBD1 matching over 8 bases. V lost 4 bases and J lost 3; bases outside the gene matches: 4. CDR3 size: 15 residues. Germline V gives CDR1 LGHNA, CDR2 YSLEER. The chain's CDR3 is CASSPPGQANEKLFF. CDR3 sequence (DNA): TGCGCCAGCAGCCCGCCGGGACAGGCTAATGAAAAACTGTTTTTT.

The rearrangement links TRBV29-1 to TRBJ2-1; tentative D call: TRBD1 (6 bases). Germline loops: CDR1 SQVTM, CDR2 ANQGSEA. Trimming left V 5 bases short and J 2 bases short, with 10 bases between. This CDR3 region has 13 residues. CDR3 sequence reads: CSVRRQAYNEQFF. For the CDR3, the DNA is TGCAGCGTTCGTCGACAGGCCTACAATGAGCAGTTCTTC.

This clone was observed a few times. V gene TRBV5-1 combines with J gene TRBJ1-2, with D hard to call. Trimming shortened V by 2 bases and J by 9 bases, and 23 bases separated the two germline ends. In germline, CDR1 is SGHRS, CDR2 YFSETQ. The CDR3 is 16 amino acids. The CDR3 DNA is TGCGCCAGCAGCTTAGGAGACCTCCGACCCGCCGGGAGCTACACCTTC. It codes for CASSLGDLRPAGSYTF.

This clone came up a few times. This chain uses TRBV6-1 with TRBJ2-7; D is possibly TRBD1 (7 bases). Trimming pared 6 bases from V and 4 bases from J, leaving 16 bases between. Germline CDR1 reads MNHNS; CDR2 reads SASEGT. The CDR3 loop spans 14 amino acids. The CDR3 nucleotides read TGTGCCAGCAGCCGCTGGAGGGGGCCTTACGAGCAGTACTTC. Amino acid sequence: CASSRWRGPYEQYF.

The rearrangement links TRBV9 to TRBJ2-1; 9 nucleotides line up with TRBD2. This CDR3 is 12 amino acids long. With V trimmed by 4 bases and J by 15 bases, 8 bases remained unmatched. Germline CDR1 SGDLS, CDR2 YYNGEE. The CDR3 DNA reads as TGTGCCAGCAGCCGGGTAGCGGGGGTTGTGTTCTTC. This gives the protein CASSRVAGVVFF.

The sample holds a few counts of this clone. The rearrangement uses TRBV9 and TRBJ2-5; D unclear. Germline lookup yields CDR1 SGDLS and CDR2 YYNGEE. The CDR3 spans 13 residues. V lost 3 bases and J lost 1, with 7 bases in between. The CDR3 coding sequence is TGTGCCAGCAGCGCCAGCGCCCAAGAGACCCAGTACTTC. It is translated as CASSASAQETQYF.

J is TRBJ2-7 and V is TRBV18; 8 nucleotides agree with TRBD2. Losses at the gene ends were 6 bases for V and 2 bases for J; bases not matched to a gene: 6. Germline V gene lookup returns CDR1 KGHSH and CDR2 LQKENI. This CDR3 comprises 14 residues. CDR3 nucleotide sequence: TGTGCCAGCTCTCGGACTAGCACCACCTACGAGCAGTACTTC. It is translated as CASSRTSTTYEQYF. Combining the CDR3 with reference TRBV18 and TRBJ2-7 gives the whole variable domain NAGVMQNPRHLVRRRGQEARLRCSPMKGHSHVYWYRQLPEEGLKFMVYLQKENIIDESGMPKERFSAEFPKEGPSILRIQQVVRGDSAAYFCASSRTSTTYEQYFGPGTRLTVT.